This T cell receptor (beta chain) stems from a study of patients and donors after allogeneic stem cell transplantation. TCRdb analysed the RT-PCR reads with MiXCR anew, one entry per CDR3 protein. The table includes about 400,000 distinct CDR3 sequences, 16% detected once. This CDR3 comprises 13 residues. The germline gives CDR1 SNHLY, CDR2 FYNNEI. V dropped 2 bases and J dropped 7 bases, with 6 bases sitting between them. This TCR was recovered from a human donor who was either an allogeneic HSCT recipient or a stem cell or donor lymphocyte infusion donor (not recorded which). It is not recorded whose cells these are; they may come from a transplant donor. The gene calls are TRBV2 and TRBJ1-6; no clear D. Sequenced material: blood, either unsorted or a sorted T cell fraction (not recorded which). CDR3 in DNA: TGTGCCAGCAGTGAAACCCCAAATTCACCCCTCCACTTT. Its translation is CASSETPNSPLHF.